The 29 T cell receptor beta chains listed next were all sequenced from one sample in a study of blood T cell repertoires in COVID-19. Profiling relied on immunoSEQ multiplex PCR, and the TCRdb table lists in-frame clones only, not all of them. Here the sample spans 250,000 or so clones, approximately 83% being singletons. The sample comprised peripheral blood. These receptors all stem from a man older than 75 with acute or convalescent COVID-19.

To note about this clone: Other DNA variants within this sample encode the same CDR3. This chain uses TRBV14 with TRBJ1-2; D might be TRBD1 (5 bases). The germline V gene has CDR1 SGHDN and CDR2 FVKESK. V lost 4 bases and J 4 bases, leaving 10 bases between the germline ends. There are 13 residues in the CDR3. The CDR3 region has the DNA TGTGCCAGCAGCCCCGACAGAAGCTATGGCTACACCTTC. Its protein product is CASSPDRSYGYTF.

This clone came up a few times. This chain joins TRBV21-1 and TRBJ1-2; TRBD1 is the table's D call, not checked against the DNA. TRBV21-1 is labeled a pseudogene. The CDR3 runs 17 residues. CDR3 sequence reads: CASSKGWDRWLGYGYTF. CDR3 bases: TGTGCCAGCAGCAAAGGGTGGGACAGGTGGCTGGGCTATGGCTACACCTTC.

The rearrangement uses TRBV2 and TRBJ1-5; maybe TRBD1 (6 bases). The CDR3 consists of 13 residues. V was trimmed by 8 bases and J by 6 bases, leaving 14 bases between them. Germline V gene data show CDR1 as SNHLY and CDR2 as FYNNEI. CDR3 protein: CASGSGGGQPQHF. CDR3 coding DNA: TGTGCCAGCGGGTCGGGGGGCGGTCAGCCCCAGCATTTT.

CDR3 region: CATSRGGMGGAKNIQYF. CDR3 DNA sequence: TGTGCCACCAGCAGAGGAGGAATGGGTGGAGCCAAAAACATTCAGTACTTC. V is TRBV15 and J is TRBJ2-4; D remains unclear. Germline loops: CDR1 LNHNV, CDR2 YYDKDF (reference sequence). The CDR3 has 17 residues. V lost 1 base and J 0 bases, leaving 13 bases between the germline ends.

The genes are TRBV24-1 and TRBJ2-1; 7 nucleotides match TRBD1. CDR3 size: 12 residues. Germline V CDR1 and CDR2: KGHDR, SFDVKD. V dropped 6 bases and J dropped 9; count of bases not matched to a gene: 4. This chain's CDR3 is CATSRQGGEQFF. CDR3 nucleotides: TGTGCCACCAGTCGACAGGGTGGTGAGCAGTTCTTC.

The genes are TRBV5-6 and TRBJ1-4; D ambiguous. Germline values: CDR1 SGHDT, CDR2 YYEEEE. V was trimmed by 0 bases and J by 3 bases, leaving 15 bases between them. The CDR3 spans 17 residues. This chain's CDR3 is CASSLDVAATANEKLFF. CDR3 DNA sequence: TGTGCCAGCAGCTTGGATGTCGCGGCCACGGCTAATGAAAAACTGTTTTTT.

V gene TRBV5-1 combines with J gene TRBJ2-7; the D gene is possibly TRBD1 (5 bases). V was trimmed by 3 bases and J by 0 bases, leaving 10 bases between them. The CDR3 has 14 residues. Germline loops: CDR1 SGHRS, CDR2 YFSETQ. The CDR3 loop is CASSSTEPSYEQYF. CDR3 DNA: TGCGCCAGCAGCTCGACAGAGCCCTCCTACGAGCAGTACTTC. The full variable domain, its missing parts supplied by reference TRBV5-1 and TRBJ2-7, is KAGVTQTPRYLIKTRGQQVTLSCSPISGHRSVSWYQQTPGQGLQFLFEYFSETQRNKGNFPGRFSGRQFSNSRSEMNVSTLELGDSALYLCASSSTEPSYEQYFGPGTRLTVT.

The chain is built from TRBV6-1 and TRBJ1-1; TRBD1 agrees at 8 bases. J was trimmed by 5 bases and V by 2 bases; bases with no gene match: 16. CDR1 is MNHNS, CDR2 SASEGT, per germline. This CDR3 spans 18 amino acids. The CDR3 region is CASSEQGWWTGQGTEAFF. In nucleotides, the CDR3 is TGTGCCAGCAGTGAACAGGGATGGTGGACAGGGCAGGGGACTGAAGCTTTCTTT.

The J gene is TRBJ2-1, the V gene TRBV5-4; 9 bases match TRBD2. CDR3 length equals 20 residues. In germline, CDR1 is SGHNT, CDR2 YYREEE (reference sequence). V trimming: 4 bases; J trimming: 6 bases; junction bases outside the gene matches: 23. This CDR3 is CASSIRRLPTLAGFLNEQFF. CDR3 bases: TGTGCCAGCAGCATCCGACGCCTGCCAACCCTAGCGGGGTTTCTCAATGAGCAGTTCTTC.

V is TRBV2 and J is TRBJ2-2; 11 bases are a match to TRBD1. V shed 6 bases and J 6 bases; nucleotides not matched to a gene: 12. This CDR3 spans 17 amino acids. Germline lookup yields CDR1 SNHLY and CDR2 FYNNEI. CDR3 sequence reads: CASSQHIPGQGAGELFF. The DNA for the CDR3 is TGTGCCAGCAGCCAACATATCCCGGGACAGGGGGCCGGGGAGCTGTTTTTT.

In its sample, this clone was seen once. The chain joins TRBV6-5 to TRBJ2-7, with TRBD1 matching 8 bases. The CDR3 contains 14 residues. V trimming: 5 bases; J trimming: 2 bases; junction bases outside the gene matches: 5. CDR1 is MNHEY, CDR2 SVGAGI, per germline. CDR3 sequence (DNA): TGTGCCAGCAGTCCATGGGACAGGCCCTACGAGCAGTACTTC. Amino acids: CASSPWDRPYEQYF.

The CDR3 nucleotides are TGTGCCATTCGACAGCCGGGTTCGGGGGGCACTGAAGCTTTCTTT. Translated, it gives CAIRQPGSGGTEAFF. This chain links TRBV10-3 with TRBJ1-1, with a tentative D call TRBD1 (5 bases). Per germline, CDR1 ENHRY and CDR2 SYGVKD. The CDR3 is made up of 15 amino acids. V lost 9 bases and J lost 4, with 21 bases in between.

This chain uses TRBV3-1 (or the pseudogene TRBV3-2) with TRBJ1-6; D is uncertain. Germline loops: CDR1 LGHDT, CDR2 YNNKEL (reference sequence). CDR3 length: 16 amino acids. Trimming pared 2 bases from V and 5 bases from J, leaving 13 bases between. CDR3 amino acids: CASSQLGQANNSPLHF. As DNA, the CDR3 is TGTGCCAGCAGCCAATTAGGCCAGGCGAATAATTCACCCCTCCACTTT.

The J gene is TRBJ1-2, the V gene TRBV19; TRBD1 agrees at 7 bases. The CDR3 sequence is 14 residues long. CDR1 and CDR2 (germline): LNHDA, SQIVND (reference sequence). Losses at the gene ends were 6 bases for V and 4 bases for J; bases not matched to a gene: 8. The CDR3, as DNA: TGTGCCAGTAGGTCCACAGGGGATAGCTATGGCTACACCTTC. It yields the protein CASRSTGDSYGYTF.

The gene calls are TRBV19 and TRBJ2-3; possible D gene TRBD2, 6 bases. V was cut by 4 bases and J by 4 bases, with 9 bases left in between. CDR3 size: 13 residues. The V gene's germline CDR1 is LNHDA and CDR2 SQIVND (reference sequence). CDR3: CASSRGGADTQYF. In DNA form, the CDR3 reads TGTGCCAGTAGTAGGGGAGGTGCAGATACGCAGTATTTT.

The J gene is TRBJ1-2, the V gene TRBV6-5, with a weak D call TRBD1 (5 bases). Trimming pared 6 bases from V and 4 bases from J, leaving 18 bases between. The CDR3 is made up of 15 amino acids. The germline CDR1 and CDR2 sequences are MNHEY and SVGAGI. CDR3: CASRPPRGTSYGYTF. CDR3 DNA sequence: TGTGCCAGCAGGCCCCCACGGGGGACGAGCTATGGCTACACCTTC.

The rearrangement links TRBV10-3 to TRBJ2-2; a weak D match, TRBD2 (5 bases). Germline CDR1 ENHRY, CDR2 SYGVKD. CDR3 length equals 14 residues. V was cut by 10 bases and J by 4 bases, with 16 bases left in between. The CDR3 spells CATLRDPSTGELFF. The CDR3 DNA follows: TGTGCCACCTTACGGGATCCCAGCACCGGGGAGCTGTTTTTT.

This chain links TRBV28 with TRBJ2-7, with D possibly being TRBD1 (6 bases). The V end lost 6 bases, the J end lost 2 bases, and 17 bases lay between the germline ends. Germline lookup yields CDR1 MDHEN and CDR2 SYDVKM. The CDR3 totals 15 residues. CDR3 protein: CASSVGAVGTYEQYF. The CDR3 nucleotides read TGTGCCAGCAGCGTGGGGGCAGTGGGGACCTACGAGCAGTACTTC.

V and J are TRBV25-1 and TRBJ2-1, with 7 bases lining up with TRBD1. Germline V gene sequence: CDR1 MGHDK, CDR2 SYGVNS. The V gene end was trimmed by 4 bases and the J gene end by 2 bases; junction bases not matched to a gene: 8. The length of the CDR3 is 16 residues. CDR3 bases: TGTGCCAGCAGTGCCATGACAGGGCCGGCCTACAATGAGCAGTTCTTC. It yields the protein CASSAMTGPAYNEQFF. Combining the CDR3 with reference TRBV25-1 and TRBJ2-1 gives the whole variable domain EADIYQTPRYLVIGTGKKITLECSQTMGHDKMYWYQQDPGMELHLIHYSYGVNSTEKGDLSSESTVSRIRTEHFPLTLESARPSHTSQYLCASSAMTGPAYNEQFFGPGTRLTVL.

This clone was observed a handful of times. The CDR3 DNA is TGTGCCAGCAGTGACGTTCATCGGGGGACAGGGAAAGGCTACACCTTC. It encodes CASSDVHRGTGKGYTF. The chain is built from TRBV6-1 and TRBJ1-2, with 9 bases that match TRBD1. Per the germline V gene, CDR1 is MNHNS and CDR2 is SASEGT. Losses at the gene ends were 3 bases for V and 8 bases for J; bases not matched to a gene: 13. The CDR3 is 16 residues long.

This clone was picked up one time. In DNA, the CDR3 is TGTGCCAACAGCAAAGGGAGGGGGCAAGGGGCCAACGTCCTGACTTTC. Amino acid sequence: CANSKGRGQGANVLTF. The chain carries TRBV21-1 and TRBJ2-6; TRBD1, the D gene given by the table, was not confirmed from the DNA. TRBV21-1 is assigned pseudogene status. The CDR3 sequence is 16 residues long.

This rearrangement joins TRBV4-1 to TRBJ2-1; 16 positions match TRBD2. The CDR3 extends over 18 amino acids. The germline V gene has CDR1 MGHRA and CDR2 YSYEKL. After removal of 4 bases from V and 5 bases from J, the junction contained 8 bases not matched to a gene. Written as DNA, the CDR3 is TGCGCCAGCAGCCGCAAGGGACTAGCGGGAGGGGAACACAATGAGCAGTTCTTC. It is translated as CASSRKGLAGGEHNEQFF.

The J gene is TRBJ1-2, the V gene TRBV27; a possible D gene is TRBD1 (5 bases). Per the germline V gene, CDR1 is MNHEY and CDR2 is SMNVEV (reference sequence). The CDR3 runs 15 residues. The V gene lost 4 bases and the J gene lost 7 bases, with 19 bases spanning the gap. The CDR3 sequence is CASSWGGTSVSGYTF. The CDR3 DNA follows: TGTGCCAGCAGTTGGGGGGGTACCAGCGTGAGTGGCTACACCTTC.

The V call is TRBV9, the J call TRBJ2-2; D ambiguous. The germline gives CDR1 SGDLS, CDR2 YYNGEE. Trimming left V 0 bases short and J 5 bases short, with 14 bases between. This CDR3 contains 16 residues. CDR3 nucleotides: TGTGCCAGCAGCGTAGCCGGGTCCCGGCGAACCGGGGAGCTGTTTTTT. Translation: CASSVAGSRRTGELFF.

The chain is built from TRBV2 and TRBJ1-5, with 7 bases matching TRBD1. The germline gives CDR1 SNHLY, CDR2 FYNNEI. The V gene end was trimmed by 6 bases and the J gene end by 6 bases; junction bases not matched to a gene: 5. The CDR3 contains 13 residues. The CDR3 protein is CASSGTGAQPQHF. In nucleotides, the CDR3 is TGTGCCAGCAGCGGTACAGGGGCTCAGCCCCAGCATTTT.

The CDR3 bases are TGTGCCAGCAGCCTCCGGGACAGGGGGCAGAATGGCTACACCTTC. This translates into CASSLRDRGQNGYTF. The chain joins TRBV9 to TRBJ1-2; TRBD1 agrees at 12 bases. CDR1 SGDLS and CDR2 YYNGEE come from the germline V gene. The CDR3 runs to 15 residues. After removal of 4 bases from V and 6 bases from J, the junction contained 7 bases not matched to a gene.

The chain employs TRBV13 and TRBJ2-7; 9 nucleotides agree with TRBD1. The CDR3 extends over 16 amino acids. Per germline, CDR1 PRHDT and CDR2 FYEKMQ (reference sequence). The V gene end was trimmed by 1 base and the J gene end by 1 base; junction bases not matched to a gene: 5. The CDR3 protein is CASSLVAGQGSYEQYF. The CDR3 DNA reads TGTGCCAGCAGCTTAGTTGCCGGACAGGGGTCCTACGAGCAGTACTTC.

The genes are TRBV5-1 and TRBJ2-7; the match to TRBD1 covers 7 bases. Germline lookup yields CDR1 SGHRS and CDR2 YFSETQ. This CDR3 is 14 amino acids long. Unmatched junction bases numbered 9, after V lost 3 bases and J lost 6 bases. The CDR3 bases are TGCGCCAGCAGCTCCGGGACAGCGAAATCCGAGCAGTACTTC. This codes for CASSSGTAKSEQYF.

J is TRBJ1-6 and V is TRBV18; D gene unclear. This CDR3 contains 16 residues. Germline assignment: CDR1 KGHSH and CDR2 LQKENI. Between the trimmed V and J ends, which lost 4 bases and 10 bases, there was a span of 20 bases. The CDR3 loop reads CASSLGSALNGSPLHF. CDR3 bases: TGTGCCAGCTCACTTGGTAGCGCATTGAACGGATCACCCCTCCACTTT.